The present TCR beta chain was sequenced within a study of T cell clones after liver transplantation. The germline gives CDR1 MGHRA, CDR2 YSYEKL. The CDR3 runs 15 residues. With 0 bases removed from V and 4 bases from J, the gap between germline ends came to 11 bases. Assay: immunoSEQ multiplex PCR; the TCRdb copy retains only in-frame clones and omits some. The repertoire holds under 20,000 clones, 85% to 90% seen once, with 13% in the top ten. Sequenced here: CD8+ T cells from blood, sampled approximately 3.5 years after liver transplant. The source is a human patient who received a liver transplant. Some T cells may originate from the graft donor. J is TRBJ2-3 and V is TRBV4-1; D gene unclear. The CDR3 here is CASSQEGLDADTQYF. The CDR3, as DNA: TGCGCCAGCAGCCAAGAGGGTCTAGATGCAGATACGCAGTATTTT.